These T cell receptor beta chains were read from a single sample in a study of T cell repertoires in cytomegalovirus infection. Antigens for these TCRs are unknown. Using its own MiXCR run on the reads, TCRdb lists one record per CDR3 protein. The sample consists of around 89,000 distinct CDR3 sequences, 25% to 30% of them appearing once. This specimen consisted of CD8+ T cells from cultured PBMCs, obtained from culture after CMV antigen stimulation. Receptors originate from a human donor in good health (CMV status not recorded). Some clones in this sample may be carry-over from other donors' samples. The CDR3 runs from the conserved cysteine through the conserved F or W. The D gene is left open where the match is weak. Clone size is shown for a subset of rows, as once, few, many or a class of expanded clone.

many TRBJ1-4 . TRBV4-1 TGCGCCAGCAGCCAAAGTCACCTTGGGTCGAATGAAAAACTGTTTTTT CASSQSHLGSNEKLFF
few TRBJ2-2 TRBD1 TRBV6-1 TGTGCCAGTGTGGACAGGGGGACCGGGGAGCTGTTTTTT CASVDRGTGELFF
few TRBJ1-4 . TRBV28 TGTGCCAGCAGTTTATTTGAACCCCCAACTAATGAAAAACTGTTTTTT CASSLFEPPTNEKLFF
. TRBJ2-7 . TRBV15 TGTGCCACCAGCACGGGGAAAAACTACGAGCAGTACTTC CATSTGKNYEQYF
medium-sized TRBJ2-6 . TRBV12-3/TRBV12-4 TGTGCCAGCAGTTTAGCAGCACTGGGGGCCAACGTCCTGACTTTC CASSLAALGANVLTF
. TRBJ1-1 . TRBV19 TGTGCCAGTAGTGAGGGCATGACTGAAGCTTTCTTT CASSEGMTEAFF
once TRBJ1-2 . TRBV15 TGTGCCACCAGCAGCGGGGAGGTGGGAGTATGGGATGGCTACACCTTC CATSSGEVGVWDGYTF
. TRBJ1-1 . TRBV29-1 TGCAGCACCAAATCAGGGGCCACTGAAGCTTTCTTT CSTKSGATEAFF
. TRBJ1-1 TRBD1 TRBV19 TGTGCCAGTAGGGATACCGACAGGGGCCTAAACACTGAAGCTTTCTTT CASRDTDRGLNTEAFF
. TRBJ1-6 . TRBV12-3/TRBV12-4 TGTGCCAGCAGTTGGGCCAGGTTCTATTCACCCCTCCACTTT CASSWARFYSPLHF
few TRBJ1-2 . TRBV6-5 TGTGCCAGCAGTTACTCGAATTCCGGACAGACCTATGGCTACACCTTC CASSYSNSGQTYGYTF
. TRBJ1-1 . TRBV6-1 TGTGCCAGCAGTGACGACACAGTGAACACTGAAGCTTTCTTT CASSDDTVNTEAFF
. TRBJ2-1 . TRBV12-3/TRBV12-4 TGTGCCAGCATCCCACCGGGACCATACAATGAGCAGTTCTTC CASIPPGPYNEQFF
. TRBJ2-7 TRBD2 TRBV29-1 TGCAGCGTTGAAGGGCGGGGGTACGAGCAGTACTTC CSVEGRGYEQYF
. TRBJ2-1 . TRBV16 TGTGCCAGCAGCCAATCTGAGGCAGGCTATTACAATGAGCAGTTCTTC CASSQSEAGYYNEQFF
. TRBJ2-3 TRBD2 TRBV7-8 TGTGCCAGCAGCTTGGGGGGCGGGGGGGCGGGAGATACGCAGTATTTT CASSLGGGGAGDTQYF
. TRBJ1-4 . TRBV4-1 TGCGCCAGCAGCCCGGGGCTGGTTAATGAAAAACTGTTTTTT CASSPGLVNEKLFF
. TRBJ2-4 TRBD2 TRBV6-1 TGTGCCAGCCCCTTTCCCCTAGCGGGAGGGGATAAAAACATTCAGTACTTC CASPFPLAGGDKNIQYF
once TRBJ1-5 . TRBV12-3/TRBV12-4 TGTGCCAGCAGATCGGGGCCGCTTTATAGCAATCAGCCCCAGCATTTT CASRSGPLYSNQPQHF
. TRBJ2-3 TRBD2 TRBV7-9 TGTGCCAGCAGCTTAGGGTGGGGGAGGGCAGATACGCAGTATTTT CASSLGWGRADTQYF